One sample yielded the 6 T cell receptor beta chains listed below, sequenced in a study of blood T cells in healthy people across ages. Alongside a J-beta primer mix, a sample-barcoded 5' primer served in a second PCR lasting roughly 6 to 11 cycles. TCRdb passed the 5' RACE reads through MiXCR, listing each CDR3 protein once. The data show roughly 800,000 distinct CDR3 sequences, with approximately 35% seen just once and 10% to 15% held by the top ten. Input material: blood. The source of these receptors is a man in his late teens or twenties in good health.

The genes are TRBV5-1 and TRBJ1-4; 8 bases are a match to TRBD1. The V gene end was trimmed by 4 bases and the J gene end by 4 bases; junction bases not matched to a gene: 6. Germline V gene lookup returns CDR1 SGHRS and CDR2 YFSETQ. There are 15 residues in the CDR3. CDR3 DNA: TGCGCCAGCAGCGCGCGACAGGGGAATAATGAAAAACTGTTTTTT. The encoded protein is CASSARQGNNEKLFF.

This clonotype was recorded a few times. The V call is TRBV29-1, the J call TRBJ2-3; 7 bases map to TRBD1. This CDR3 spans 14 amino acids. The J segment lost 0 bases and the V segment lost 3 bases, leaving 3 bases of the junction unmatched. In germline, CDR1 is SQVTM, CDR2 ANQGSEA. The CDR3 reads CSVDDRDSTDTQYF. In nucleotides, the CDR3 is TGCAGCGTTGACGACAGGGATAGCACAGATACGCAGTATTTT.

The chain employs TRBV4-2 and TRBJ1-1; possibly TRBD1 for D (6 bases). Germline V CDR1 and CDR2: LGHNA, YNFKEQ. V lost 4 bases and J 5 bases, leaving 11 bases between the germline ends. CDR3 length: 13 residues. The CDR3 DNA reads TGTGCCAGCAGCCGGACCGACAGGACTGAAGCTTTCTTT. It codes for CASSRTDRTEAFF.

This clonotype showed up just once. A much more abundant neighbour one base away suggests this may be a read error. CDR3 region: CASSPWRDRSYEQYF. The DNA for the CDR3 is TGTGCCAGCAGTCCCTGGAGAGATCGGTCCTACGAGCAGTACTTC. The chain uses TRBV27 and TRBJ2-4; D unresolved. The J call may be mistaken, given a closer DNA end match to TRBJ2-7. The CDR3 is 15 amino acids. Germline V gene sequence: CDR1 MNHEY, CDR2 SMNVEV (reference sequence).

The chain couples TRBV12-3 or TRBV12-4 to TRBJ2-4, with 8 nucleotides matching TRBD2. The DNA end favors TRBJ2-7, so the J call may be wrong. CDR3 length equals 14 residues. In DNA, the CDR3 is TGTGCCAGCTCACGGGGGGGGCAGTATTACGAGCAGTACTTC. This encodes CASSRGGQYYEQYF.

A note on this clonotype: A much larger clone lies a single base off, so this may be a read error. This rearrangement joins TRBV5-1 to TRBJ2-4, with 7 bases aligning to TRBD1. CDR1 and CDR2 from the germline V gene are SGHRS and YFSETQ. This CDR3 comprises 13 residues. DNA for the CDR3: TGCGCCAGCAGCGTCGGACAGGCCTACGAGCAGTCCTTC. Translated: CASSVGQAYEQSF.